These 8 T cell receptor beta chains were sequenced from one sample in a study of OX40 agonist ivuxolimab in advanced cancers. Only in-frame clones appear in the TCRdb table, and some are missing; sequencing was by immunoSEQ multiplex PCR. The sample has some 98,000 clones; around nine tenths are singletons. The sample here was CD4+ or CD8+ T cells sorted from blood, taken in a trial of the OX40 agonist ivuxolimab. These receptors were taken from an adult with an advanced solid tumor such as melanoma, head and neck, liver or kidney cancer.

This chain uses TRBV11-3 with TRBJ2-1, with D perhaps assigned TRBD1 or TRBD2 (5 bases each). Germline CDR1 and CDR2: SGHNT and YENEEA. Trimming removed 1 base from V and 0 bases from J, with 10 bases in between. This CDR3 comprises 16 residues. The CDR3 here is CASSLGGTSSYNEQFF. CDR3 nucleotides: TGTGCCAGCAGCTTAGGGGGGACGAGCTCCTACAATGAGCAGTTCTTC.

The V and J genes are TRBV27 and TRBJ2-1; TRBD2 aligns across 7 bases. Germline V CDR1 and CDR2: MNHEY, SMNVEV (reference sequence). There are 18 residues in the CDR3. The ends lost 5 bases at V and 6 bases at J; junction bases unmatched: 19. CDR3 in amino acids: CASSPRTWDGGRTNEQFF. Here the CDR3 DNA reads TGTGCCAGCAGTCCCAGAACCTGGGACGGCGGGAGAACCAATGAGCAGTTCTTC.

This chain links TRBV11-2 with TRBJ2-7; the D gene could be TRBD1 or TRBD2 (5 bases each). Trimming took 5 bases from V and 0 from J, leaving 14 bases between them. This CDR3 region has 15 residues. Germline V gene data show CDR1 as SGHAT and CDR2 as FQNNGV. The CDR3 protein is CASSIRDGHSYEQYF. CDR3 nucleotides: TGTGCCAGCAGCATCCGGGACGGCCACTCCTACGAGCAGTACTTC.

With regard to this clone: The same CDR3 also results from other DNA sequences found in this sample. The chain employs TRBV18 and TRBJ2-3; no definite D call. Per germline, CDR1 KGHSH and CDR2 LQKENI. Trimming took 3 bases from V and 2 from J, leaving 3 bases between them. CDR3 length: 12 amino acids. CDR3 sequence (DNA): TGTGCCAGCTCACCCAACACAGATACGCAGTATTTT. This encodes CASSPNTDTQYF. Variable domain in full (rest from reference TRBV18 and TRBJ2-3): NAGVMQNPRHLVRRRGQEARLRCSPMKGHSHVYWYRQLPEEGLKFMVYLQKENIIDESGMPKERFSAEFPKEGPSILRIQQVVRGDSAAYFCASSPNTDTQYFGPGTRLTVL.

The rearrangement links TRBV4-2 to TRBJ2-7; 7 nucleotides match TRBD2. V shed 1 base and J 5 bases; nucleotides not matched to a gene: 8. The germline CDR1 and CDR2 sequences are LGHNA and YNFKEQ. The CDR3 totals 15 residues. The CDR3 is CASSQGSGNVDEQYF. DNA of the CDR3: TGTGCCAGCAGCCAAGGAAGCGGGAATGTCGACGAGCAGTACTTC.

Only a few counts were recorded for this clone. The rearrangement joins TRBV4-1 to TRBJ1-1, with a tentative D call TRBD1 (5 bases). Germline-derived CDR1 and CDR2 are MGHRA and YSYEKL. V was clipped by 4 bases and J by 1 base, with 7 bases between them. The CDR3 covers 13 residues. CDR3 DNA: TGCGCCAGCAGCCCGGACAAGAACACTGAAGCTTTCTTT. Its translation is CASSPDKNTEAFF.

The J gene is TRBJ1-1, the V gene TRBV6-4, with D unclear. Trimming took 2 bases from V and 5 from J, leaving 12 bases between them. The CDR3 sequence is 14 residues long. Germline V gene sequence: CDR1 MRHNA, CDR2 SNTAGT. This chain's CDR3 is CASSDGSWRTEAFF. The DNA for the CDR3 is TGTGCCAGCAGTGACGGGAGCTGGAGGACTGAAGCTTTCTTT.

The CDR3 sequence is CASSLRRTYTGELFF. The DNA of the CDR3 is TGTGCCAGCAGCTTACGCAGGACCTACACCGGGGAGCTGTTTTTT. The rearrangement joins TRBV7-2 to TRBJ2-2, with D hard to call. Trimming cost V 2 bases and J 3 bases, with 10 bases left between them. There are 15 residues in the CDR3. In germline, CDR1 is SGHTA, CDR2 FQGNSA.